These 27 T cell receptor beta chains came from one sample sequenced in a study of shared clonotypes between healthy human individuals. Repertoires were generated with immunoSEQ multiplex PCR, while TCRdb's copy carries only in-frame clones and drops some. In the table there are around 990,000 clones, 60% to 80% of which are singletons. The sequenced sample was memory CD4+ T cells from PBMCs. As to subset: CD45RA-negative fraction. Source of these receptors: a man younger than 35 in good health. Some clones in this sample may be carry-over from other donors' samples.

V and J are TRBV27 and TRBJ2-2; D is ambiguous. Trimming cost V 3 bases and J 5 bases, with 10 bases left between them. Germline V gene data show CDR1 as MNHEY and CDR2 as SMNVEV (reference sequence). This CDR3 is built from 14 residues. CDR3 protein: CASSFSPWTGELFF. In nucleotides, the CDR3 is TGTGCCAGCAGTTTCAGTCCGTGGACCGGGGAGCTGTTTTTT.

The chain joins TRBV7-9 to TRBJ1-2; D gene ambiguous. Trimming removed 5 bases at V and 2 bases at J, with 12 bases between. Per the germline V gene, CDR1 is SEHNR and CDR2 is FQNEAQ (reference sequence). The length of the CDR3 is 14 residues. This CDR3 reads CASSPAGLNYGYTF. CDR3 sequence (DNA): TGTGCCAGCAGCCCAGCGGGCCTCAACTATGGCTACACCTTC.

V is TRBV7-2 and J is TRBJ2-7, with 12 bases identical to TRBD1. Germline V gene sequence: CDR1 SGHTA, CDR2 FQGNSA. This CDR3 region has 15 residues. The J segment lost 9 bases and the V segment lost 5 bases, leaving 11 bases of the junction unmatched. The CDR3 sequence is CASSDTGTGGGRQYF. As DNA, the CDR3 is TGTGCCAGCAGCGATACCGGGACAGGGGGCGGTAGGCAGTACTTC.

This clone was counted a few times. The sample contains more than one DNA sequence encoding this CDR3. This chain connects TRBV2 to TRBJ1-5; TRBD1 might be the D (5 bases). Trimming cost V 3 bases and J 1 base, with 7 bases left between them. CDR3 length: 14 amino acids. The germline V gene encodes CDR1 SNHLY and CDR2 FYNNEI. For the CDR3, the DNA is TGTGCCAGCAGTGAGGGGGTAAGCAATCAGCCCCAGCATTTT. Protein product: CASSEGVSNQPQHF.

This clone was seen a few times. The chain carries TRBV4-2 and TRBJ2-7; 8 bases align to TRBD2. Germline V gene data show CDR1 as LGHNA and CDR2 as YNFKEQ. The CDR3 extends over 13 amino acids. The trim removed 4 bases at V and 5 bases at J, leaving 4 bases unmatched. The CDR3 DNA reads TGTGCCAGCAGCCCGGGACTAGTTGACGAGCAGTACTTC. Protein: CASSPGLVDEQYF.

The chain is built from TRBV19 and TRBJ1-5; 9 nucleotides agree with TRBD1. Trimming cost V 5 bases and J 6 bases; bases outside gene matches: 11. In germline, CDR1 is LNHDA, CDR2 SQIVND (reference sequence). The CDR3 length is 16 residues. CDR3 region: CASSPLTGGDSQPQHF. DNA for the CDR3: TGTGCCAGTAGTCCCCTGACAGGGGGGGATTCTCAGCCCCAGCATTTT.

The chain couples TRBV30 to TRBJ2-7; D is undetermined. V lost 5 bases to trimming and J lost 4 bases, with 9 bases between them. CDR3 length: 11 residues. Germline V CDR1 and CDR2: GTSNPN, SVGIG (reference sequence). CDR3 loop: CAWATPYEQYF. In DNA, the CDR3 is TGTGCCTGGGCTACACCGTACGAGCAGTACTTC.

The chain combines TRBV9 with TRBJ2-1; a weak D match, TRBD2 (6 bases). Trimming took 4 bases from V and 6 from J, leaving 14 bases between them. Germline-derived CDR1 and CDR2 are SGDLS and YYNGEE. This CDR3 is 14 amino acids long. CDR3 nucleotides: TGTGCCAGCAGCTTATGGGAGGAGCTCAATGAGCAGTTCTTC. This codes for CASSLWEELNEQFF.

This sequence joins TRBV7-2 and TRBJ2-7, with 10 bases fitting TRBD2. Germline CDR1 and CDR2: SGHTA and FQGNSA. The length of the CDR3 is 15 residues. Unmatched junction bases numbered 7, after V lost 4 bases and J lost 4 bases. The CDR3 sequence: CASSSLAGGWYEQYF. The CDR3 DNA is TGTGCCAGCAGCTCCTTAGCGGGAGGATGGTACGAGCAGTACTTC.

This clone is a singleton in its sample. The chain carries TRBV30 and TRBJ1-3; possible D gene TRBD1, 5 bases. The CDR3 totals 14 residues. Germline V gene data show CDR1 as GTSNPN and CDR2 as SVGIG (reference sequence). Trimming left V 2 bases short and J 2 bases short, with 10 bases between. CDR3: CAWSIWGTGNTIYF. The CDR3 coding sequence is TGTGCCTGGAGTATATGGGGCACTGGAAACACCATATATTTT.

The rearrangement links TRBV28 to TRBJ2-7; D gene uncertain. V gave up 3 bases and J gave up 3 bases, with 12 bases separating them. Germline assignment: CDR1 MDHEN and CDR2 SYDVKM. The CDR3 spans 14 residues. The CDR3 reads CASSFGASLYEQYF. The CDR3 DNA reads as TGTGCCAGCAGTTTCGGAGCAAGCCTCTACGAGCAGTACTTC.

A remark on this clone: An end of the junction differs from the germline gene, which may be a read error. The chain joins TRBV30 to TRBJ1-2, with a tentative D call TRBD1 (5 bases). The CDR3 is 14 residues long. Germline assignment: CDR1 GTSNPN and CDR2 SVGIG (reference sequence). The CDR3: CAWSNSGQAYGHTF. The CDR3, as DNA: TGTGCCTGGAGTAACTCGGGGCAGGCCTATGGCCACACCTTC.

This sequence joins TRBV30 and TRBJ2-5; 8 nucleotides line up with TRBD2. The CDR3 totals 15 residues. From germline, CDR1 is GTSNPN and CDR2 SVGIG (reference sequence). The V and J ends lost 4 bases and 2 bases, in that order; junction bases with no gene match: 9. CDR3 DNA: TGTGCCTGGAACTTGGCGGCGGGAGGTCAAGAGACCCAGTACTTC. Amino acid sequence: CAWNLAAGGQETQYF.

The chain combines TRBV5-1 with TRBJ2-1; 9 nucleotides align to TRBD1. The junction had 9 bases not matched to a gene; V was cut back by 2 bases and J by 6 bases. Germline CDR1 is SGHRS and CDR2 is YFSETQ. CDR3 length equals 16 residues. The chain's CDR3 is CASSLRQGTGSNEQFF. DNA of the CDR3: TGCGCCAGCAGCTTACGCCAGGGGACAGGGAGCAATGAGCAGTTCTTC.

The chain combines TRBV10-3 with TRBJ1-5, with 7 bases aligning to TRBD1. CDR3 length: 16 amino acids. Trimming cost V 8 bases and J 0 bases; bases outside gene matches: 10. Germline CDR1 reads ENHRY; CDR2 reads SYGVKD. In DNA, the CDR3 is TGTGCCATCGGTTCCTCAGGGGGACTTAGCAATCAGCCCCAGCATTTT. This gives the protein CAIGSSGGLSNQPQHF.

The chain links TRBV29-1 to TRBJ2-5; maybe TRBD2 (6 bases). Per germline, CDR1 SQVTM and CDR2 ANQGSEA. The CDR3 extends over 14 amino acids. V lost 6 bases to trimming and J lost 2 bases, with 16 bases between them. The CDR3 region has the DNA TGCAGCGTGCGGGGACGGAAGAGTCAAGAGACCCAGTACTTC. It translates to CSVRGRKSQETQYF.

The chain links TRBV5-5 to TRBJ1-1; D gene ambiguous. The CDR3 covers 13 residues. From germline, CDR1 is SGHKS and CDR2 YYEKEE (reference sequence). Deletions cut 4 bases from V and 6 bases from J, with 13 bases between. This CDR3 is CASSHLPAAEAFF. The DNA of the CDR3 is TGTGCCAGCAGCCACCTGCCGGCCGCTGAAGCTTTCTTT. The full variable domain, in which reference TRBV5-5 and TRBJ1-1 provide the parts outside the CDR3, is DAGVTQSPTHLIKTRGQQVTLRCSPISGHKSVSWYQQVLGQGPQFIFQYYEKEERGRGNFPDRFSARQFPNYSSELNVNALLLGDSALYLCASSHLPAAEAFFGQGTRLTVV.

This clone was seen many times. The chain joins TRBV5-4 to TRBJ2-5; D tentatively reads TRBD1 or TRBD2 (6 bases each). This CDR3 has 16 amino acids. Germline values: CDR1 SGHNT, CDR2 YYREEE (reference sequence). Trimming left V 3 bases short and J 1 base short, with 16 bases between. The CDR3 DNA is TGTGCCAGCAGCTCCCGGGAGAGGGGGTTCCAAGAGACCCAGTACTTC. It yields the protein CASSSRERGFQETQYF.

The chain combines TRBV19 with TRBJ2-7, with D hard to call. Germline V lookup: CDR1 LNHDA, CDR2 SQIVND (reference sequence). The CDR3 is 13 amino acids. CDR3 loop: CAKNRQCSYEQYF. The CDR3 DNA reads TGTGCTAAAAACCGACAATGCTCCTACGAGCAGTACTTC.

The gene calls are TRBV9 and TRBJ2-3, with 7 nucleotides matching TRBD1. Trimming removed 3 bases from V and 4 bases from J; junction bases left unmatched: 5. Germline CDR1 SGDLS, CDR2 YYNGEE. The CDR3 spans 14 residues. The CDR3 sequence is CASSAGTVPDTQYF. Written as DNA, the CDR3 is TGTGCCAGCAGCGCGGGGACAGTTCCAGATACGCAGTATTTT.

This clone has a handful of counts. Other DNA sequences from this sample encode an identical CDR3 as well. The chain carries TRBV18 and TRBJ2-7; TRBD2 matches 9 bases. The CDR3 extends over 15 amino acids. The V gene end was trimmed by 0 bases and the J gene end by 4 bases; junction bases not matched to a gene: 4. The germline gives CDR1 KGHSH, CDR2 LQKENI. Here the CDR3 reads CASSPPAGGRYEQYF. In DNA, the CDR3 is TGTGCCAGCTCACCACCCGCGGGAGGGCGGTACGAGCAGTACTTC.

The chain joins TRBV29-1 to TRBJ2-7; D is possibly TRBD2 (6 bases). Germline V gene data show CDR1 as SQVTM and CDR2 as ANQGSEA. V was cut by 1 base and J by 6 bases, with 10 bases left in between. The CDR3 length is 12 residues. DNA for the CDR3: TGCAGCGTTGAAGTGCACGGGGGCGAGCAGTACTTC. It specifies CSVEVHGGEQYF.

Here the CDR3 reads CASSLYRGTVSPYGYTF. For the CDR3, the DNA is TGTGCCAGCAGTTTATACCGGGGGACCGTATCCCCCTATGGCTACACCTTC. This chain joins TRBV28 and TRBJ1-2, with D possibly being TRBD1 (5 bases). The CDR3 extends over 17 amino acids. Trimming shortened V by 1 base and J by 4 bases, and 19 bases separated the two germline ends. CDR1 MDHEN and CDR2 SYDVKM come from the germline V gene.

The V and J genes are TRBV25-1 and TRBJ2-1, with D perhaps matching TRBD2 (6 bases). CDR1 MGHDK and CDR2 SYGVNS come from the germline V gene. V was trimmed by 3 bases and J by 1 base, leaving 7 bases between them. CDR3 size: 14 residues. CDR3 protein: CASSDGSSYNEQFF. The CDR3 region has the DNA TGTGCCAGCAGTGACGGGAGTTCCTACAATGAGCAGTTCTTC. The whole variable domain, remainder taken from reference TRBV25-1 and TRBJ2-1, is EADIYQTPRYLVIGTGKKITLECSQTMGHDKMYWYQQDPGMELHLIHYSYGVNSTEKGDLSSESTVSRIRTEHFPLTLESARPSHTSQYLCASSDGSSYNEQFFGPGTRLTVL.

The chain links TRBV5-6 to TRBJ2-7, with TRBD1 matching over 8 bases. This CDR3 comprises 16 residues. V lost 0 bases, J lost 4 bases, and 9 bases stayed unmatched. CDR1 SGHDT and CDR2 YYEEEE come from the germline V gene. This CDR3 reads CASSLAGTGRGYEQYF. The CDR3 bases are TGTGCCAGCAGCTTGGCCGGGACAGGCAGGGGTTACGAGCAGTACTTC.

The chain is built from TRBV7-2 and TRBJ2-7; D remains unclear. CDR1 and CDR2 (germline): SGHTA, FQGNSA. V was cut by 3 bases and J by 8 bases, with 11 bases left in between. The CDR3 loop spans 12 amino acids. The CDR3 coding sequence is TGTGCCAGCAGCTTGGACCTCATACAGCAGTACTTC. It encodes CASSLDLIQQYF.

The chain couples TRBV5-4 to TRBJ2-7; TRBD2 aligns across 15 bases. The CDR3 spans 16 residues. CDR1 and CDR2 from the germline V gene are SGHNT and YYREEE (reference sequence). After removal of 4 bases from V and 1 base from J, the junction contained 3 bases not matched to a gene. The CDR3 spells CASSPGLAGGSYEQYF. Written as DNA, the CDR3 is TGTGCCAGCAGCCCGGGACTAGCGGGAGGTTCCTACGAGCAGTACTTC.